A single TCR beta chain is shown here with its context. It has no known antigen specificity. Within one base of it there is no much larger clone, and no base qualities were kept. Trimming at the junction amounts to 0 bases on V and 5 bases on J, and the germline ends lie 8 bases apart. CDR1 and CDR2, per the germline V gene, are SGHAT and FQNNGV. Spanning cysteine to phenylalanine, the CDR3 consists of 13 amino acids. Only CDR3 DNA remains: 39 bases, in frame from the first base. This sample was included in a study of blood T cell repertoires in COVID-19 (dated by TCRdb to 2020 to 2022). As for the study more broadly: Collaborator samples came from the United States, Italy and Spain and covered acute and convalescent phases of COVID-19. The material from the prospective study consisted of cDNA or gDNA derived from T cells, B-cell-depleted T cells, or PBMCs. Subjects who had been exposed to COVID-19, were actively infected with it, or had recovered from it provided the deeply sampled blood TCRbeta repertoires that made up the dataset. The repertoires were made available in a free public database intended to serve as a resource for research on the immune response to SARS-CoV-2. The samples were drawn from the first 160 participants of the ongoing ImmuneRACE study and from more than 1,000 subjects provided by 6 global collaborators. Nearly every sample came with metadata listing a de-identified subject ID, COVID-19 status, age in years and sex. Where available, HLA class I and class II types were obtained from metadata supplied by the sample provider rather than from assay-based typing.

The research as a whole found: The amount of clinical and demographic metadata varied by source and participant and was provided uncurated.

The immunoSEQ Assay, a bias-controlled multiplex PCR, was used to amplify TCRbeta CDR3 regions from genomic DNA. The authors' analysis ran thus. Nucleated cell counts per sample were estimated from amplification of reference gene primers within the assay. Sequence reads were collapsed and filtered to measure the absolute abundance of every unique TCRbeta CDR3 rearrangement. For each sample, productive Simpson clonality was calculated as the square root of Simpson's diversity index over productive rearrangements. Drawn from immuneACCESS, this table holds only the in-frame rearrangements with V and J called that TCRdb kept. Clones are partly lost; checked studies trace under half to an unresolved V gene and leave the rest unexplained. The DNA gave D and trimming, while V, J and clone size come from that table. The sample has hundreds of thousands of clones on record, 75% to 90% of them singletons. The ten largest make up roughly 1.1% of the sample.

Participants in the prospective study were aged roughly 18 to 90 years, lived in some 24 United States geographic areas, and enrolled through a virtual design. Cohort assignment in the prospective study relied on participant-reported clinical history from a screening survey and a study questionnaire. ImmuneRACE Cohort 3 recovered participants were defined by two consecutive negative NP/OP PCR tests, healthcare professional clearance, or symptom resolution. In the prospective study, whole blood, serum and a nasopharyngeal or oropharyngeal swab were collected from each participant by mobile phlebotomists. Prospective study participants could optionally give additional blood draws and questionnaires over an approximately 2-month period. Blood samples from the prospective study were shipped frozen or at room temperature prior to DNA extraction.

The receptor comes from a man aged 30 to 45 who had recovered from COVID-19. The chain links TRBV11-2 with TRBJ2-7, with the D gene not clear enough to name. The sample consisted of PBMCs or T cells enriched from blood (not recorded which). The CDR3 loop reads CASSLDSGHEQYF. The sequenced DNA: TGTGCCAGCAGCTTAGATTCTGGCCACGAGCAGTACTTC.